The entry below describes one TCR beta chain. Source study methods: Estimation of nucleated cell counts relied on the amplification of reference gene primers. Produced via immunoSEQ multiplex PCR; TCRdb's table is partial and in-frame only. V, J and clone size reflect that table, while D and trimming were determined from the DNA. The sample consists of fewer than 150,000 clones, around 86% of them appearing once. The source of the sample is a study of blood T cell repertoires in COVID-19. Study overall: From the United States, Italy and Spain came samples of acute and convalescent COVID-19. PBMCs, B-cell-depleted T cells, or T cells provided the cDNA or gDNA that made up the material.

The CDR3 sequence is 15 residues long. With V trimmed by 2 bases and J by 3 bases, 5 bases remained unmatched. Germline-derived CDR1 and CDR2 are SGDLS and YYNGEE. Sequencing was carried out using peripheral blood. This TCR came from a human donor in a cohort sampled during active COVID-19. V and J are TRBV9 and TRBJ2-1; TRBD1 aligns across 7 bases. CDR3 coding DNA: TGTGCCAGCAGCGTTGGGGGACAGATCTACAATGAGCAGTTCTTC. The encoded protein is CASSVGGQIYNEQFF.